This T cell receptor (beta chain) originates from a study of blood T cell repertoires in COVID-19. Sequencing was performed with immunoSEQ multiplex PCR; in TCRdb, only in-frame clones are kept and a portion is missing. The sample has approximately 70,000 clones; more than 75% are singletons. V lost 3 bases, J lost 6 bases, and 28 bases lay in between. The CDR3 is 18 amino acids. Germline V gene data show CDR1 as SGHNT and CDR2 as YYREEE (reference sequence). The receptor's source is a woman aged 60-75 years with acute or convalescent COVID-19. The material sequenced was peripheral blood. The gene calls are TRBV5-4 and TRBJ2-7, with D possibly being TRBD2 (6 bases). The CDR3 coding sequence is TGTGCCAGCAGCTCCCTCTTGGGGACTGGGTCACTTCTGGGCGAGCAGTACGTC. Protein sequence: CASSSLLGTGSLLGEQYV.